A single sample gave rise to the 23 T cell receptor beta chains below, sequenced in a study of cytomegalovirus exposure and HLA in healthy donors. This PCR relied on a set of 60 Vbeta primers and 13 Jbeta primers. The method was immunoSEQ multiplex PCR; TCRdb's version includes in-frame clones alone and lacks a portion of them. The sample lists 70,000 to 80,000 clones, approximately 82% seen once, with about 1.9% in the top ten. Sequencing was done on a sample of PBMCs. The origin of the receptors is a man younger than 35 in good health and CMV-seronegative.

The chain couples TRBV6-6 to TRBJ2-1; TRBD1 might be the D (6 bases). The germline V and J ends were trimmed by 7 bases and 2 bases, with 9 bases remaining between them. The CDR3 contains 13 residues. Germline CDR1 is MNHNY and CDR2 is SVGAGI (reference sequence). The CDR3 DNA reads as TGTGCCAGCACCGGGACACCCTACAATGAGCAGTTCTTC. It translates to CASTGTPYNEQFF.

The genes are TRBV7-8 and TRBJ1-1; D is uncertain. The V end was cut by 2 bases, the J end by 2 bases, with 6 bases between. Germline CDR1 and CDR2: SGHVS and FQNEAQ. The CDR3 totals 13 residues. The CDR3 spells CASSLFLNTEAFF. Written as DNA, the CDR3 is TGTGCCAGCAGCTTATTTCTCAACACTGAAGCTTTCTTT. Full variable domain (remainder filled in from reference TRBV7-8 and TRBJ1-1): GAGVSQSPRYKVAKRGQDVALRCDPISGHVSLFWYQQALGQGPEFLTYFQNEAQLDKSGLPSDRFFAERPEGSVSTLKIQRTQQEDSAVYLCASSLFLNTEAFFGQGTRLTVV.

The J gene is TRBJ2-2, the V gene TRBV7-2; TRBD2 agrees at 13 bases. In germline, CDR1 is SGHTA, CDR2 FQGNSA. The CDR3 extends over 19 amino acids. Trimming at V came to 5 bases and at J to 1 base, leaving 10 bases not matched to a gene. DNA for the CDR3: TGTGCCAGCAGCCTGAGGACTAGCGGGGGCGCACGGAACACCGGGGAGCTGTTTTTT. Its protein product is CASSLRTSGGARNTGELFF.

V usage is TRBV6-5 and J usage is TRBJ2-7, with 9 nucleotides matching TRBD1. After removal of 5 bases from V and 7 bases from J, the junction contained 12 bases not matched to a gene. The germline CDR1 and CDR2 sequences are MNHEY and SVGAGI. The CDR3 has 15 amino acids. The CDR3 loop is CASSATWTGDAEQYF. The CDR3 DNA reads TGTGCCAGCAGTGCGACCTGGACAGGGGACGCAGAGCAGTACTTC.

This chain links TRBV28 with TRBJ1-1; D unclear. The V gene lost 3 bases and the J gene lost 4 bases, with 12 bases spanning the gap. There are 14 residues in the CDR3. Germline V CDR1 and CDR2: MDHEN, SYDVKM. CDR3 bases: TGTGCCAGCAGTTTGACGGGGTATTTCACTGAAGCTTTCTTT. This translates into CASSLTGYFTEAFF.

For this clone: The germline gene is not matched at one end of the junction; a read error may be the cause. The V gene is TRBV7-9, the J gene TRBJ1-2; a possible D gene is TRBD1 (6 bases). Germline V gene data show CDR1 as SEHNR and CDR2 as FQNEAQ (reference sequence). The length of the CDR3 is 12 residues. The CDR3 nucleotides are TGTTCCAGCAGCCTCGAACAGGGTGGCTACACCTTC. Translated, it gives CSSSLEQGGYTF.

The chain carries TRBV27 and TRBJ1-2, with D hard to call. The CDR3 is made up of 15 amino acids. Germline CDR1 reads MNHEY; CDR2 reads SMNVEV (reference sequence). Trimming removed 3 bases at V and 0 bases at J, with 11 bases between. DNA of the CDR3: TGTGCCAGCAGTTTGTCGGGATTAGCTAACTATGGCTACACCTTC. Translating gives CASSLSGLANYGYTF.

The genes are TRBV11-2 and TRBJ2-2; possible D gene TRBD2, 6 bases. Germline V CDR1 and CDR2: SGHAT, FQNNGV. The V and J ends lost 5 bases and 7 bases respectively, with 14 bases between them. The CDR3 contains 14 residues. This CDR3 is CASSAGGRVGELFF. CDR3 DNA: TGTGCCAGCAGCGCCGGGGGAAGAGTCGGGGAGCTGTTTTTT.

The chain couples TRBV5-1 to TRBJ2-7, with unresolved D. Trimming removed 4 bases at V and 6 bases at J, with 17 bases between. The CDR3 extends over 14 amino acids. In germline, CDR1 is SGHRS, CDR2 YFSETQ. The CDR3 reads CASSEATHETEQYF. The CDR3 DNA sequence: TGCGCCAGCAGCGAGGCCACGCACGAAACCGAGCAGTACTTC.

This sequence joins TRBV4-2 and TRBJ2-1, with a possible D match to TRBD2 (6 bases). Trimming took off 2 bases at V and 2 bases at J, with 31 bases between the two ends. In germline, CDR1 is LGHNA, CDR2 YNFKEQ. There are 22 residues in the CDR3. The CDR3 DNA follows: TGTGCCAGCAGCCAACTTCTGTCGAAACCCGGGGCTAGCGACCAAGCCTACAATGAGCAGTTCTTC. As protein: CASSQLLSKPGASDQAYNEQFF.

This chain links TRBV2 with TRBJ2-7; 11 bases agree with TRBD2. Trimming took 3 bases from V and 1 from J; bases not matched to a gene: 8. Germline lookup yields CDR1 SNHLY and CDR2 FYNNEI. This CDR3 has 17 amino acids. The CDR3 nucleotides read TGTGCCAGCAGTGATCCGCTAGCGGGAGGTAGGTCCTACGAGCAGTACTTC. Its translation: CASSDPLAGGRSYEQYF.

This clone came up a few times. V usage is TRBV28 and J usage is TRBJ1-5; 10 bases map to TRBD1. The CDR3 length is 15 residues. Germline CDR1 reads MDHEN; CDR2 reads SYDVKM. Losses at the gene ends were 3 bases for V and 5 bases for J; bases not matched to a gene: 4. CDR3 sequence: CASSFGGTGDQPQHF. For the CDR3, the DNA is TGTGCCAGCAGTTTCGGGGGGACAGGGGATCAGCCCCAGCATTTT.

The chain has TRBV28 and TRBJ2-7, with D tentatively TRBD2 (5 bases). V gave up 3 bases and J gave up 5 bases, with 5 bases separating them. Germline lookup yields CDR1 MDHEN and CDR2 SYDVKM. The CDR3 has 11 residues. CDR3 DNA sequence: TGTGCCAGCAGTTTGACTAACGAGCAGTACTTC. Its protein is CASSLTNEQYF.

The chain has TRBV6-1 and TRBJ2-7; D possibly corresponds to TRBD2 (6 bases). The CDR3 covers 13 residues. Between the trimmed V and J ends, which lost 7 bases and 3 bases, there was a span of 13 bases. From germline, CDR1 is MNHNS and CDR2 SASEGT. The CDR3 region has the DNA TGTGCCAGCACCGAAGGCGGGGTCTACGAGCAGTACTTC. Translating it yields CASTEGGVYEQYF.

The CDR3 loop is CASSPLPEGTLLFF. CDR3 in DNA: TGTGCCAGCAGCCCCCTCCCAGAAGGGACTTTACTGTTCTTC. The chain links TRBV7-3 to TRBJ2-1; TRBD2 is a possible D gene (6 bases). With 5 bases removed from V and 15 bases from J, the gap between germline ends came to 23 bases. CDR3 length: 14 amino acids. Germline V gene lookup returns CDR1 SGHTA and CDR2 FQGTGA.

V is TRBV28 and J is TRBJ2-7; D is undetermined. Germline CDR1 is MDHEN and CDR2 is SYDVKM. With 2 bases removed from V and 1 base from J, the gap between germline ends came to 9 bases. The CDR3 runs 14 residues. In DNA form, the CDR3 reads TGTGCCAGCAGTTTACAGGTGAAATCCTACGAGCAGTACTTC. This translates into CASSLQVKSYEQYF.

This clone came up once. The chain has TRBV18 and TRBJ1-6, with 7 bases aligning to TRBD1. This CDR3 has 17 amino acids. V was clipped by 3 bases and J by 5 bases; unmatched bases: 10. CDR1 KGHSH and CDR2 LQKENI come from the germline V gene. Here the CDR3 reads CASSPSFVGTDNSPLHF. CDR3 nucleotide sequence: TGTGCCAGCTCACCCTCTTTTGTGGGGACAGATAATTCACCCCTCCACTTT.

The chain couples TRBV19 to TRBJ2-2, with 10 nucleotides matching TRBD1. Per germline, CDR1 LNHDA and CDR2 SQIVND (reference sequence). There are 15 residues in the CDR3. Trimming took 8 bases from V and 2 from J; bases not matched to a gene: 5. In DNA, the CDR3 is TGTGCCAGTGGACGGACAGGGGGTAACACCGGGGAGCTGTTTTTT. Encoded protein: CASGRTGGNTGELFF. Variable domain in full (rest from reference TRBV19 and TRBJ2-2): DGGITQSPKYLFRKEGQNVTLSCEQNLNHDAMYWYRQDPGQGLRLIYYSQIVNDFQKGDIAEGYSVSREKKESFPLTVTSAQKNPTAFYLCASGRTGGNTGELFFGEGSRLTVL.

The chain links TRBV9 to TRBJ2-3; 9 nucleotides align to TRBD1. With V trimmed by 6 bases and J by 3 bases, 8 bases remained unmatched. The germline CDR1 and CDR2 sequences are SGDLS and YYNGEE. The CDR3 has 15 amino acids. CDR3 coding DNA: TGTGCCAGCACCGAGAGGGACAGGGAGACAGATACGCAGTATTTT. Amino acids: CASTERDRETDTQYF.

V and J are TRBV28 and TRBJ2-7; unclear D gene. Per germline, CDR1 MDHEN and CDR2 SYDVKM. V gave up 2 bases and J gave up 4 bases, with 12 bases separating them. The CDR3 consists of 14 residues. The CDR3 spells CASSLVRRSYEQYF. DNA of the CDR3: TGTGCCAGCAGTTTAGTGCGGAGATCTTACGAGCAGTACTTC.

The chain couples TRBV9 to TRBJ2-1; no clear D. CDR1 is SGDLS, CDR2 YYNGEE, per germline. There are 13 residues in the CDR3. Trimming cost V 0 bases and J 6 bases, with 7 bases left between them. The CDR3: CASSVGGSNEQFF. The CDR3 DNA follows: TGTGCCAGCAGCGTAGGCGGTTCCAATGAGCAGTTCTTC.

The V gene is TRBV20-1, the J gene TRBJ2-1, with a weak D call TRBD2 (6 bases). The CDR3 runs 11 residues. Germline loops: CDR1 DFQATT, CDR2 SNEGSKA (reference sequence). V was clipped by 0 bases and J by 9 bases, with 6 bases between them. The CDR3: CSAREGGEQFF. CDR3 DNA sequence: TGCAGTGCTAGAGAGGGAGGTGAGCAGTTCTTC.

The rearrangement uses TRBV2 and TRBJ2-7, with 7 bases fitting TRBD1. Losses at the gene ends were 6 bases for V and 5 bases for J; bases not matched to a gene: 13. The CDR3 loop spans 15 amino acids. The germline CDR1 and CDR2 sequences are SNHLY and FYNNEI. As DNA, the CDR3 is TGTGCCAGCAGGGCCCCGACAGGGACCCTCAACGAGCAGTACTTC. This encodes CASRAPTGTLNEQYF. The variable domain in full, with the rest retrieved from reference TRBV2 and TRBJ2-7, is EPEVTQTPSHQVTQMGQEVILRCVPISNHLYFYWYRQILGQKVEFLVSFYNNEISEKSEIFDDQFSVERPDGSNFTLKIRSTKLEDSAMYFCASRAPTGTLNEQYFGPGTRLTVT.